This T cell receptor beta chain was sequenced in a study of shared clonotypes between healthy human individuals. Whole-study context: Per donor, three plates held CD4 naive cells, three held CD4 memory, two held CD8 naive and one held CD8 memory.

This clone appeared once. Its specificity is unknown. The same CDR3 can be traced to other DNA sequences in this sample. General observations from the study: Sampling included only blood; tissue repertoires likely differ.

Trimming pared 2 bases from V and 2 bases from J, leaving 7 bases between. Germline V gene sequence: CDR1 GTSNPN, CDR2 SVGIG (reference sequence). The CDR3 totals 12 residues. Original processing notes: Filtering differed, since immunoSEQ gave only junction sequences and no quality scores. Produced via immunoSEQ multiplex PCR; TCRdb's table is partial and in-frame only. That table is the source of V, J and clone size, and D and trimming were worked out from the DNA. The sample lists over a million clones, more than 65% seen once, with roughly 1.5% in the top ten. The TCR comes from a man between 18 and 35 years old in good health. What was sequenced was memory CD4+ T cells sorted from blood. Regarding subset: CD45RA-negative fraction. This chain links TRBV30 with TRBJ2-7, with D unresolved. CDR3: CAWSPRAYEQYF. CDR3 in DNA: TGTGCCTGGAGTCCCCGGGCCTACGAGCAGTACTTC.